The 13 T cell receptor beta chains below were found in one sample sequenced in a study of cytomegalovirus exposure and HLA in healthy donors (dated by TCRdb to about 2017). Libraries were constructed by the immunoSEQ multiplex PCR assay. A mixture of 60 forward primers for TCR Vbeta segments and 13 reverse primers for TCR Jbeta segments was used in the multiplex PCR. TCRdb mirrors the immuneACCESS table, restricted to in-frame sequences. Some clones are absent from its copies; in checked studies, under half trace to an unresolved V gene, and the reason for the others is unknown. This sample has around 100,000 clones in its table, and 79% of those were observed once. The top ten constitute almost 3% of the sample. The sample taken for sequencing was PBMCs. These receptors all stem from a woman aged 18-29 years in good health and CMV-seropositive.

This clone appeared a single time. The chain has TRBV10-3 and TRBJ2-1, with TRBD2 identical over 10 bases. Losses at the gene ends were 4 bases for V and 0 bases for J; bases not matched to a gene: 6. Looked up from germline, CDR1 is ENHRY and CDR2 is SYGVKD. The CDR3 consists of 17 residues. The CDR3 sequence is CAISVTSGKDSYNEQFF. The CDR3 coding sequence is TGTGCCATCAGTGTTACTAGCGGGAAGGACTCCTACAATGAGCAGTTCTTC.

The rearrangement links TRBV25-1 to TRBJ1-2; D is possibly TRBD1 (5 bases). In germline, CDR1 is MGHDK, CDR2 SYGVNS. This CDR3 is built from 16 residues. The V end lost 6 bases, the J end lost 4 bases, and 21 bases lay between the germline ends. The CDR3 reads CASRGGGGPESYGYTF. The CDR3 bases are TGTGCCAGCAGGGGGGGTGGCGGGCCAGAGAGCTATGGCTACACCTTC.

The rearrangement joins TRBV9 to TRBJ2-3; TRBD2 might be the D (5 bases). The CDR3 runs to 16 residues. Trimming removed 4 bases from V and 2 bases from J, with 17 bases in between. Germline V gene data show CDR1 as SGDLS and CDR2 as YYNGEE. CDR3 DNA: TGTGCCAGCAGCCCCCGGTTCTCGGGGTACACAGATACGCAGTATTTT. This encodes CASSPRFSGYTDTQYF.

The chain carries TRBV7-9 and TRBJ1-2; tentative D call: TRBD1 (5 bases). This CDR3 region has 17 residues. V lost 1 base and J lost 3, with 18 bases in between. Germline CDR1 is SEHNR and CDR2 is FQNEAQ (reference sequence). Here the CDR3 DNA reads TGTGCCAGCAGCTTAGAAAGGGGTGACGGGCGGTACTATGGCTACACCTTC. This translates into CASSLERGDGRYYGYTF.

The CDR3 region is CATSPAGQVNYEQYF. The CDR3 nucleotides read TGTGCCACCAGCCCCGCGGGACAGGTCAACTACGAGCAGTACTTC. The V and J genes are TRBV15 and TRBJ2-7; 8 nucleotides match TRBD1. Germline V lookup: CDR1 LNHNV, CDR2 YYDKDF (reference sequence). This CDR3 is 15 amino acids long. V was clipped by 5 bases and J by 3 bases; unmatched bases: 9.

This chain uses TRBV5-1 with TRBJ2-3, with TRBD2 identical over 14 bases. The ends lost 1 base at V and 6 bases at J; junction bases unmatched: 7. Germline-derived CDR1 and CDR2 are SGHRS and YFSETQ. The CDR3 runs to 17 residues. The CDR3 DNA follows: TGCGCCAGCAGCTTGTTGACTAGCGGGAGGGCCAGTGATACGCAGTATTTT. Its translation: CASSLLTSGRASDTQYF.

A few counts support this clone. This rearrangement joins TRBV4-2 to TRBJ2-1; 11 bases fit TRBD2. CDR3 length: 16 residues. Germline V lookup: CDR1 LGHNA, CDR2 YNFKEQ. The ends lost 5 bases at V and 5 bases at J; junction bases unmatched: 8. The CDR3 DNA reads TGTGCCAGCAGCTACCCACGACTAGCGGGAAACAATGAGCAGTTCTTC. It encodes CASSYPRLAGNNEQFF.

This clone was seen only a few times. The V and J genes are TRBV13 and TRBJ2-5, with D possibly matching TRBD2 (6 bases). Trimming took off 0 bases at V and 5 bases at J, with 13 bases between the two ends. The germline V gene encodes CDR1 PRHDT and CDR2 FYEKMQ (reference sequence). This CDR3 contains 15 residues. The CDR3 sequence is CASSLGRTSGETQYF. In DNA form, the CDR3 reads TGTGCCAGCAGCTTAGGCCGTACAAGCGGGGAGACCCAGTACTTC.

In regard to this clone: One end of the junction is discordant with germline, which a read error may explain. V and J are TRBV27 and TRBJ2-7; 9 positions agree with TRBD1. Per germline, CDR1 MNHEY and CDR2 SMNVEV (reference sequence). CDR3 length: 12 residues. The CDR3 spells CASSFRGTGQHF. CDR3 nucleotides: TGTGCCAGCAGTTTCCGCGGGACAGGGCAACACTTC.

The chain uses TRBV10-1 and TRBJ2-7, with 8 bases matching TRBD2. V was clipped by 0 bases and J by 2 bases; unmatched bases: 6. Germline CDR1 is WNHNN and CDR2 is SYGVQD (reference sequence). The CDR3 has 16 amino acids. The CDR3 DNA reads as TGCGCCAGCAGTGAGTCGAGGGTAGCGGGGACCTACGAGCAGTACTTC. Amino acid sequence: CASSESRVAGTYEQYF.

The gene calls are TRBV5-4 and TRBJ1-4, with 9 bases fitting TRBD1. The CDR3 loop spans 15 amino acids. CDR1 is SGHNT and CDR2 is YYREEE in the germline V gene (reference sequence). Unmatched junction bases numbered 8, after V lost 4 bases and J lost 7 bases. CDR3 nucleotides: TGTGCCAGCAGCATGGGACAGGGATTAGGTGAAAAACTGTTTTTT. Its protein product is CASSMGQGLGEKLFF.

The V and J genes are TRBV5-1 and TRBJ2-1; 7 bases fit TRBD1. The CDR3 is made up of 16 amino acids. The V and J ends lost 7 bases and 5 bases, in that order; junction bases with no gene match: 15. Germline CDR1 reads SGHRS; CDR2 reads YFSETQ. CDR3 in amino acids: CASATYSGTENNEQFF. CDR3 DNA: TGCGCCAGCGCCACCTATTCCGGGACAGAGAACAATGAGCAGTTCTTC.

The CDR3 here is CAWTLRSTAHFSGANVLTF. The CDR3 DNA follows: TGTGCCTGGACTCTACGTTCGACAGCTCATTTCTCTGGGGCCAACGTCCTGACTTTC. The chain combines TRBV30 with TRBJ2-6, with D tentatively TRBD1 (5 bases). Germline CDR1 GTSNPN, CDR2 SVGIG (reference sequence). Between the trimmed V and J ends, which lost 4 bases and 0 bases, there was a span of 22 bases. The length of the CDR3 is 19 residues.